This T cell receptor (beta chain) was documented in a study of shared clonotypes between healthy human individuals. Study findings and constraints: Naive CD4 clonotypes were shared across several donors at roughly 5%.

All the donors were Caucasian adults who lived in Nashville, Tennessee. Memory CD4+ cells were the fraction left after CD45RA+ naive selection. Germline CDR1 reads SGHRS; CDR2 reads YFSETQ. This CDR3 is 14 amino acids long. Deletions cut 2 bases from V and 6 bases from J, with 13 bases between. Assay: immunoSEQ multiplex PCR; the TCRdb copy retains only in-frame clones and omits some. The table records approximately 1,500,000 clones, roughly 96% of them present only once. This clone was seen only once. Its antigen remains unidentified. Other nucleotide sequences in the sample specify the same CDR3. The receptor was derived from a man aged 25 to 40 in good health. This sequence joins TRBV5-1 and TRBJ2-3, with D perhaps assigned TRBD1 or TRBD2 (5 bases each). Sequenced input: naive CD4+ T cells sorted from blood. This sample's subset: CD45RA+ positively selected. CDR3 protein: CASSFGSGTDTQYF. In DNA, the CDR3 is TGCGCCAGCAGCTTCGGTTCAGGGACGGATACGCAGTATTTT.